The clone carrying this TCR beta chain was detected only a few times. What it recognizes is unknown. Patients chosen for sequencing had shown CD8+CD57+ cell expansion by flow cytometry. Every patient had severe acquired aplastic anemia. The data were taken from a study of CD8+CD57+ T cells in acquired aplastic anemia. Study context: Across the sorted CD4+ and CD8+ cells, DNA amounts averaged about 3 ug.

Genomic DNA, serving as template, underwent TCR beta VDJ and CDR3 profiling. TCRdb analysed the reads with MiXCR anew, one entry per CDR3 protein. Of more than 45,000 distinct CDR3 sequences detected, approximately 50% appear once; the ten largest clones hold 16%. Study results and caveats: Researchers report that fewer than 30 CD8+ CDR3 sequences appeared in both patients and controls.

J lost 2 bases, V lost 7 bases, and 4 bases had no gene match. Germline loops: CDR1 SQVTM, CDR2 ANQGSEA. This CDR3 has 12 amino acids. This sequence was found in a human donor with aplastic anemia. J is TRBJ1-2 and V is TRBV29-1, with 7 bases identical to TRBD1. The sample taken for sequencing was sorted CD4+, CD8+, or CD8+CD57+ T cells (not recorded which) from PBMCs. CDR3 sequence reads: CSAGQSNYGYTF. The CDR3 DNA reads as TGCAGCGCGGGACAGTCAAACTATGGCTACACCTTC.